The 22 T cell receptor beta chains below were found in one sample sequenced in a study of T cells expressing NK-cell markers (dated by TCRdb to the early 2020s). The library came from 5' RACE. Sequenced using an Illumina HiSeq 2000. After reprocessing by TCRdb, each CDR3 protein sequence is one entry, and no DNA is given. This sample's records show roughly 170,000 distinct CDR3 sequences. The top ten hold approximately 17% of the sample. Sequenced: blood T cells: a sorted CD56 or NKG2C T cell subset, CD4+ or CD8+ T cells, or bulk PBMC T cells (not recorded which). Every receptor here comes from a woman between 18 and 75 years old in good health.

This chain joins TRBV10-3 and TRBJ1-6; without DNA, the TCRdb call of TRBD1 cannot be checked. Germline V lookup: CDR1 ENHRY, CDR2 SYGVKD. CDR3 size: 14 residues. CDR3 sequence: CAISGGENNSPLHF.

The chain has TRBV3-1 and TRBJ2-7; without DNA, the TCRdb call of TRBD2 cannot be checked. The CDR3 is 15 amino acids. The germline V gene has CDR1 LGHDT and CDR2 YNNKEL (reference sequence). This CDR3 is CASSHASIGFYEQYF.

The chain's CDR3 is CASSLRSSGANVLTF. The chain carries TRBV7-2 and TRBJ2-6. The germline gives CDR1 SGHTA, CDR2 FQGNSA. CDR3 size: 15 residues.

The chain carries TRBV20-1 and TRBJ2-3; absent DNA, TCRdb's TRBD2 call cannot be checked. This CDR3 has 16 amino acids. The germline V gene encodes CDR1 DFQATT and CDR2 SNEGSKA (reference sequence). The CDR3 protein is CSASNLAGGPSDTQYF.

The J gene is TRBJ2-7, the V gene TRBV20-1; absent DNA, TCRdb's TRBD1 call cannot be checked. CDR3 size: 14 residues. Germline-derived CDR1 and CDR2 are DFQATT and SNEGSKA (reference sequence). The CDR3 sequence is CSARRPTGNYEQYF.

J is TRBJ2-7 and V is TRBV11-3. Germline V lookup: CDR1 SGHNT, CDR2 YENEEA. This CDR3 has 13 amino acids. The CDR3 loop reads CASSQFANYEQYF.

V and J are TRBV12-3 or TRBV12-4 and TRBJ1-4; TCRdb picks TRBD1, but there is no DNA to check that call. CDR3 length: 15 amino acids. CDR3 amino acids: CASRSQGAGDEKLFF.

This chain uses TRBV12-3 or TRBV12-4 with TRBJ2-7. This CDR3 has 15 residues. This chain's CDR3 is CASRTAGGDSYEQYF.

The CDR3 is CASSLAGQGHSPLHF. The chain has TRBV7-2 and TRBJ1-6; the TCRdb D gene call, TRBD1, has no DNA to confirm it. Germline CDR1 SGHTA, CDR2 FQGNSA. The CDR3 covers 15 residues. The full variable domain, with the rest looked up from reference TRBV7-2 and TRBJ1-6, is GAGVSQSPSNKVTEKGKDVELRCDPISGHTALYWYRQSLGQGLEFLIYFQGNSAPDKSGLPSDRFSAERTGGSVSTLTIQRTQQEDSAVYLCASSLAGQGHSPLHFGNGTRLTVT.

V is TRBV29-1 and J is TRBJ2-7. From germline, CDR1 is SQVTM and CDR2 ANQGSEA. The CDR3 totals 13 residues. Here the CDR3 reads CSVVVTQGYEQYF.

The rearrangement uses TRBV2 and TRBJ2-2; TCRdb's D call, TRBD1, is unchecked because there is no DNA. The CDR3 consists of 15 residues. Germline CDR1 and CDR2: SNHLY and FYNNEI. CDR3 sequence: CASARGLLNTGELFF. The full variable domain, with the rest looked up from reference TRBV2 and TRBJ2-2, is EPEVTQTPSHQVTQMGQEVILRCVPISNHLYFYWYRQILGQKVEFLVSFYNNEISEKSEIFDDQFSVERPDGSNFTLKIRSTKLEDSAMYFCASARGLLNTGELFFGEGSRLTVL.

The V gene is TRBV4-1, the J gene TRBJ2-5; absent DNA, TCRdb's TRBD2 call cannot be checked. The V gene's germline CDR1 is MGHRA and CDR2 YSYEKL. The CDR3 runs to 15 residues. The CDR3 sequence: CASSQGGLAEETQYF.

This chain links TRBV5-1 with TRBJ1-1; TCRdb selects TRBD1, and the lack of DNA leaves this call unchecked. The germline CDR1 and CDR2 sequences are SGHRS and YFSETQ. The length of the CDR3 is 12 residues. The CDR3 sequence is CASSWGQGEAFF.

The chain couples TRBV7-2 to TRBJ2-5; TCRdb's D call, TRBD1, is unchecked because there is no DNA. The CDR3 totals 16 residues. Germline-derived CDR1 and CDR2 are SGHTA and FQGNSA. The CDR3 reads CASSLGVDRGWETQYF.

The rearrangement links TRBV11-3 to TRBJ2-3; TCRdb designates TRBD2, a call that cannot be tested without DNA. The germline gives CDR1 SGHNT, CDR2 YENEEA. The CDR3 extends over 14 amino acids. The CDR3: CASSHALAVDTQYF.

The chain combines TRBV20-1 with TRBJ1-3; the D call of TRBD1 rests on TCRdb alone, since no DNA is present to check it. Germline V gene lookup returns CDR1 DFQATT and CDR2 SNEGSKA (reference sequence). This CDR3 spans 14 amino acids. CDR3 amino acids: CSARGLAQGNTIYF.

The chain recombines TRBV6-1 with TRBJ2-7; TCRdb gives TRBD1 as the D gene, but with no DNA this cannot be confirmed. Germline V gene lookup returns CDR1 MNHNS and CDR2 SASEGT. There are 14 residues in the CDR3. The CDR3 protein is CASSVHPPGSEQYF.

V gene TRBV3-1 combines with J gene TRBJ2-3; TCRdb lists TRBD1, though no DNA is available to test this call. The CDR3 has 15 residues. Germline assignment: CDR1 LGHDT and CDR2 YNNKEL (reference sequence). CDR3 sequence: CASSRSAGDTDTQYF.

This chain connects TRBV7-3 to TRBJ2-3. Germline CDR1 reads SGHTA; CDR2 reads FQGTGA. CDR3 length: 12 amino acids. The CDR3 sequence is CASGPSADTQYF.

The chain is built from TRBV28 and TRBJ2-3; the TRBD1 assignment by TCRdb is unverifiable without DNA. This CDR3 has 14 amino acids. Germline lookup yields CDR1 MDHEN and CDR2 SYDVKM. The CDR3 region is CASMSGARTDTQYF.

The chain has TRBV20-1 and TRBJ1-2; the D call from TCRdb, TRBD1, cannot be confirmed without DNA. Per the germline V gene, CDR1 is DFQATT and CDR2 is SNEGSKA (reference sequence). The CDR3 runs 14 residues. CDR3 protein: CSATLPGGGYGYTF.

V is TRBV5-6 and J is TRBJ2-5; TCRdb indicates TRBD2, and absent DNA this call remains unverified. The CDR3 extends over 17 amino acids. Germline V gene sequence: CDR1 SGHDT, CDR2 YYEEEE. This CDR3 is CASSLVFSGGTQETQYF.